This TCR beta chain was sequenced during a study of cytomegalovirus exposure and HLA in healthy donors. With regard to this clone: What it binds is not known.

The study ran its PCR with 60 Vbeta and 13 Jbeta primers. Clones were read by immunoSEQ multiplex PCR, and TCRdb kept only the in-frame ones, dropping some. The table has over 100,000 clones, about 8.5% seen once. Germline assignment: CDR1 MNHEY and CDR2 SVGAGI. This CDR3 spans 15 amino acids. The V and J ends lost 5 bases and 3 bases respectively, with 16 bases between them. Overall study results and limits: Later on, an analysis tied 15,000 to 20,000 TCR beta sequences to HLA alleles at 0.05 false discovery rate. Most likely, a cluster of highly shared sequence variants arose as a sequencing artifact. TRBV6-2, TRBV6-3 and other indistinguishable V segments were excluded. Later, an analysis found that common viral pathogens appeared to be linked with several of the most significant clusters.

The rearrangement joins TRBV6-5 to TRBJ1-2; D is uncertain. Sample: PBMCs. The receptor's source is a middle-aged man in good health and CMV-seronegative. The CDR3 coding sequence is TGTGCCAGCAGTGCGAGAGCCAGCGCGGACTATGGCTACACCTTC. It translates to CASSARASADYGYTF.